Each of the 5 T cell receptor beta chains below was sequenced from the same sample in a study of PD-1 blockade in mismatch repair-deficient tumors. The table came from immunoSEQ multiplex PCR; TCRdb's copy has only in-frame clones and leaves some out. The sample lists approximately 79,000 clones; 80% to 90% were seen once. The material sequenced was peripheral blood, taken 44 weeks after starting pembrolizumab. These receptors were taken from an adult with mismatch repair-deficient cancer.

This chain uses TRBV5-4 with TRBJ2-7; D ambiguous. CDR3 size: 15 residues. In germline, CDR1 is SGHNT, CDR2 YYREEE (reference sequence). V lost 5 bases to trimming and J lost 0 bases, with 15 bases between them. The CDR3 region has the DNA TGTGCCAGCAGAACAGACACCGCAGCCTCCTACGAGCAGTACTTC. Encoded protein: CASRTDTAASYEQYF.

This chain joins TRBV5-4 and TRBJ2-1; 8 positions agree with TRBD2. The CDR3 is 16 residues long. Germline V gene sequence: CDR1 SGHNT, CDR2 YYREEE (reference sequence). V dropped 4 bases and J dropped 2; count of bases not matched to a gene: 8. The CDR3 coding sequence is TGTGCCAGCAGCCACGGGGGCGGGAGGCCCTACAATGAGCAGTTCTTC. It is translated as CASSHGGGRPYNEQFF.

This sequence joins TRBV18 and TRBJ2-5; either TRBD1 or TRBD2 may fit D (5 bases each). The CDR3 loop spans 16 amino acids. The V gene's germline CDR1 is KGHSH and CDR2 LQKENI. Trimming shortened V by 2 bases and J by 4 bases, and 17 bases separated the two germline ends. CDR3 in DNA: TGTGCCAGCTCACCATTTGGGGGAGTATCAGGAGAGACCCAGTACTTC. Protein: CASSPFGGVSGETQYF. Looking up the rest from reference TRBV18 and TRBJ2-5 gives the full variable domain: NAGVMQNPRHLVRRRGQEARLRCSPMKGHSHVYWYRQLPEEGLKFMVYLQKENIIDESGMPKERFSAEFPKEGPSILRIQQVVRGDSAAYFCASSPFGGVSGETQYFGPGTRLLVL.

The rearrangement links TRBV15 to TRBJ2-1, with 9 bases identical to TRBD2. Per the germline V gene, CDR1 is LNHNV and CDR2 is YYDKDF (reference sequence). V shed 3 bases and J 1 base; nucleotides not matched to a gene: 4. The CDR3 is 16 residues long. CDR3 nucleotide sequence: TGTGCCACCAGCAGGGGTAGCGGGAGATCCTACAATGAGCAGTTCTTC. Encoded protein: CATSRGSGRSYNEQFF.

This clone came up once. The rearrangement links TRBV9 to TRBJ1-4, with 7 bases that match TRBD1. V gave up 0 bases and J gave up 8 bases; unmatched junction bases: 10. In germline, CDR1 is SGDLS, CDR2 YYNGEE. This CDR3 contains 16 residues. CDR3: CASSVEQTGSREKLFF. The CDR3, as DNA: TGTGCCAGCAGCGTAGAGCAGACAGGGTCTCGAGAAAAACTGTTTTTT.